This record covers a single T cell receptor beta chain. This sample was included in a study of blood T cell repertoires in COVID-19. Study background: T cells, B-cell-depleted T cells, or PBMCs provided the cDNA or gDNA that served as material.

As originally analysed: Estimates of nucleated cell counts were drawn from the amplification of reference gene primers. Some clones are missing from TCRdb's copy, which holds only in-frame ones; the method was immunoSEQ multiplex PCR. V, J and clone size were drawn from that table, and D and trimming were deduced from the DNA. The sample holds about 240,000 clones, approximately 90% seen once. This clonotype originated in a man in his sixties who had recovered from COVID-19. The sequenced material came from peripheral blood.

CDR3 protein: CASSGLAERGDRNEQFF. For the CDR3, the DNA is TGTGCCAGCAGCGGCCTTGCGGAGCGGGGGGATCGGAATGAGCAGTTCTTC. The V call is TRBV5-4, the J call TRBJ2-1; 9 bases line up with TRBD2. The germline gives CDR1 SGHNT, CDR2 YYREEE (reference sequence). After removal of 4 bases from V and 7 bases from J, the junction contained 15 bases not matched to a gene. The CDR3 sequence is 17 residues long.